This T cell receptor beta chain derives from a study of regulatory T cells in long-lasting Graves disease. The overall study: Disease was considered persistent Graves' disease after over 5 years of antithyroid drugs (with positive TSH receptor antibodies).

The study, taken as a whole, reports: Persistent patients had more shared public clonotypes (fewer than 3,000) than new patients (just over 950).

According to the study, TCR beta libraries were built with iRepertoire HTBI primers and CDR3-region Arm-PCR. TCRdb passed the multiplex PCR reads through MiXCR, listing each CDR3 protein once. This sample has some 340,000 distinct CDR3 sequences; 20% to 25% occur once, and the top ten carry about 29%. Stated time point: persistent/refractory GD, antithyroid drugs over 5 years with positive TRAb. Making the TCR library involved RNA that had been extracted from PBMCs. The source of the patients was an endocrinology department in Xi'an, China. On this clonotype: Its matching antigen is unknown.

The sample was peripheral blood mononuclear cells (PBMCs), taken when the disease was refractory, from a patient treated with antithyroid drugs. This TCR came from a woman in her forties with Graves disease.

CDR3: CASSLDGGSAYEQYF. The CDR3, as DNA: TGCGCCAGCAGCTTGGATGGGGGGTCAGCCTACGAGCAGTACTTC. The J gene is TRBJ2-7, the V gene TRBV5-1; possible D gene TRBD2, 6 bases. CDR3 length equals 15 residues. The V gene's germline CDR1 is SGHRS and CDR2 YFSETQ. V lost 0 bases and J 2 bases, leaving 12 bases between the germline ends.